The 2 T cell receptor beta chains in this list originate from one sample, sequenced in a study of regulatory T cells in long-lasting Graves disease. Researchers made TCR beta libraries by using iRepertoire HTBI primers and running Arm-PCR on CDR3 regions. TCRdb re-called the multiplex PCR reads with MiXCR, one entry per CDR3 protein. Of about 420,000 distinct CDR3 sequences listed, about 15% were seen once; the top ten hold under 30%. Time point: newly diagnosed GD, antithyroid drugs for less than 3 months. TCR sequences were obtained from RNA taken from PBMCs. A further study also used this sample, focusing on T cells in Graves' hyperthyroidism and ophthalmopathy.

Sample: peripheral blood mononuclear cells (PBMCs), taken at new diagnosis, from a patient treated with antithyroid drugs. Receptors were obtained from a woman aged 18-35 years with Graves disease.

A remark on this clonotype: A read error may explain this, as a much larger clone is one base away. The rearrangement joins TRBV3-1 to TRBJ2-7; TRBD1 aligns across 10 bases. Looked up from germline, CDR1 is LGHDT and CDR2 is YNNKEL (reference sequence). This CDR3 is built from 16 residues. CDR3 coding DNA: TGTGCCAGCAGCCCCAGTCCCGGGACAGGGGTGCGCGAGCACTACTTC. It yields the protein CASSPSPGTGVREHYF.

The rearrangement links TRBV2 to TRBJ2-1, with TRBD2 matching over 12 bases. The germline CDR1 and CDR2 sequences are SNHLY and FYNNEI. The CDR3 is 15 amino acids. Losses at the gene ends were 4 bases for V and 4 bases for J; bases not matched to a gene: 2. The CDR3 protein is CASSAGTSGYNEQFF. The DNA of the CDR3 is TGTGCCAGCAGTGCCGGGACTAGCGGGTACAATGAGCAGTTCTTC.